A single sample is the source of the 14 T cell receptor beta chains below, sequenced in a study of regulatory T cells in long-lasting Graves disease. Time point meaning: newly diagnosed GD, antithyroid drugs for less than 3 months. Following extraction of RNA from PBMCs, that RNA was used to make the TCR library. The authors built TCR beta libraries using iRepertoire HTBI primers and Arm-PCR of CDR3 regions. TCRdb analysed the multiplex PCR reads with MiXCR anew, one entry per CDR3 protein. Altogether around 250,000 distinct CDR3 sequences are present, just over 20% being singletons, with the ten largest covering 11% to 15%. The specimen comprised peripheral blood mononuclear cells (PBMCs), sampled at new diagnosis, from a patient treated with antithyroid drugs. All receptors derive from a female donor with Graves disease.

The CDR3 DNA follows: TGTGCCAGCAGCTTGGGACTAGCGGGTTCCTACGAGCAGTACTTC. It yields the protein CASSLGLAGSYEQYF. This sequence joins TRBV11-2 and TRBJ2-7; 12 bases line up with TRBD2. The V gene end was trimmed by 3 bases and the J gene end by 1 base; junction bases not matched to a gene: 1. The CDR3 spans 15 residues. Germline V gene sequence: CDR1 SGHAT, CDR2 FQNNGV.

This clonotype was picked up many times. V and J are TRBV9 and TRBJ2-5; 7 bases fit TRBD1. From germline, CDR1 is SGDLS and CDR2 YYNGEE. This CDR3 has 15 residues. V was pared by 2 bases and J by 5 bases, with 9 bases of the junction left unmatched. CDR3 loop: CASSVQGQAWETQYF. CDR3 nucleotides: TGTGCCAGCAGCGTGCAAGGACAGGCTTGGGAGACCCAGTACTTC.

This clonotype was found many times. J is TRBJ1-1 and V is TRBV20-1; 8 nucleotides agree with TRBD1. The V gene's germline CDR1 is DFQATT and CDR2 SNEGSKA (reference sequence). The CDR3 runs 14 residues. With V trimmed by 6 bases and J by 4 bases, 10 bases remained unmatched. CDR3 sequence reads: CSALGTGGSTEAFF. The CDR3 bases are TGCAGTGCCCTTGGGACAGGAGGGAGCACTGAAGCTTTCTTT.

Turning to this clonotype: A clone one base away is much larger, so this may be a read error. The V gene is TRBV6-1, the J gene TRBJ2-1; weak D call: TRBD2 (5 bases). The CDR3 runs 16 residues. Germline CDR1 and CDR2: MNHNS and SASEGT. The V gene lost 5 bases and the J gene lost 2 bases, with 16 bases spanning the gap. CDR3 nucleotides: TGTGCCAGCAGTCCGAATCTAGCCCCCCCCTACAATGAGCAGTTCTTC. Encoded protein: CASSPNLAPPYNEQFF.

This clonotype has just a few counts. This likely came from a read error, as a far larger clone is one base away. CDR3 sequence: CASSQEQGDYNEQYF. In DNA form, the CDR3 reads TGTGCCAGCAGCCAAGAACAGGGAGATTACAATGAGCAGTACTTC. This chain uses TRBV3-1 with TRBJ2-4; D is possibly TRBD1 (6 bases). This CDR3 comprises 15 residues. The V gene's germline CDR1 is LGHDT and CDR2 YNNKEL (reference sequence). Trimming removed 0 bases at V and 13 bases at J, with 19 bases between.

The chain carries TRBV7-2 and TRBJ2-7; 9 bases match TRBD1. V trimming: 6 bases; J trimming: 4 bases; junction bases outside the gene matches: 7. The CDR3 is 14 amino acids. The germline CDR1 and CDR2 sequences are SGHTA and FQGNSA. CDR3 coding DNA: TGTGCCAGCAGAGGAACAGGGGGCAGGTACGAGCAGTACTTC. Its protein is CASRGTGGRYEQYF.

Many counts were recorded for this clonotype. This sequence joins TRBV12-3 or TRBV12-4 and TRBJ2-2, with 8 positions matching TRBD1. V trimming: 6 bases; J trimming: 3 bases; junction bases outside the gene matches: 9. This CDR3 region has 16 residues. The CDR3 region has the DNA TGTGCCAGCAGGGATCAGGGGGCTCCATACACCGGGGAGCTGTTTTTT. This translates into CASRDQGAPYTGELFF.

This clonotype was detected ten times or more. The CDR3 DNA is TGTGCCTGGAGTGCAGGATTCGCTAATCAGCCCCAGCATTTT. Translated, it gives CAWSAGFANQPQHF. The chain combines TRBV30 with TRBJ1-5, with unresolved D. The germline gives CDR1 GTSNPN, CDR2 SVGIG (reference sequence). The V gene lost 1 base and the J gene lost 4 bases, with 11 bases spanning the gap. This CDR3 comprises 14 residues.

Remarks on this clonotype: Just one base apart from a much larger clone, this may be a read error. The genes are TRBV7-3 and TRBJ1-3; D is possibly TRBD1 (6 bases). This CDR3 comprises 17 residues. Germline V lookup: CDR1 SGHTA, CDR2 FQGTGA. For the CDR3, the DNA is TGTGTCAGCAGTTTCCGGGTTGGACCAGGGGCTGGAAACACCATATATTTT. It encodes CVSSFRVGPGAGNTIYF.

The V gene is TRBV5-1, the J gene TRBJ2-3; D possibly corresponds to TRBD2 (5 bases). The CDR3 length is 15 residues. Germline V gives CDR1 SGHRS, CDR2 YFSETQ. Trimming pared 2 bases from V and 1 base from J, leaving 11 bases between. CDR3 in amino acids: CASSFQDGGTDTQYF. The DNA of the CDR3 is TGCGCCAGCAGCTTCCAGGACGGGGGCACAGATACGCAGTATTTT.

V gene TRBV9 combines with J gene TRBJ2-2; D might be TRBD1 or TRBD2, each matching 5 bases. V was shortened by 1 base and J by 6 bases, with 10 bases between the two germline ends. The CDR3 spans 14 residues. Germline CDR1 reads SGDLS; CDR2 reads YYNGEE. This CDR3 reads CASSVFLGAGELFF. The CDR3 bases are TGTGCCAGCAGCGTATTCCTGGGGGCCGGGGAGCTGTTTTTT.

In this sample, this clonotype turned up many times. V gene TRBV20-1 combines with J gene TRBJ2-7; 8 nucleotides align to TRBD2. Looked up from germline, CDR1 is DFQATT and CDR2 is SNEGSKA (reference sequence). The V and J ends lost 5 bases and 5 bases, in that order; junction bases with no gene match: 11. The CDR3 covers 14 residues. CDR3 sequence: CSASDSGIGHEQYF. The DNA of the CDR3 is TGCAGTGCTTCCGATAGCGGGATCGGCCACGAGCAGTACTTC.

Many counts were recorded for this clonotype. The genes are TRBV7-2 and TRBJ2-2; 8 bases map to TRBD2. Germline V gives CDR1 SGHTA, CDR2 FQGNSA. The CDR3 totals 16 residues. Trimming cost V 5 bases and J 5 bases; bases outside gene matches: 10. The CDR3 DNA follows: TGTGCCAGCAGCCGACGCCTGACTAGCGCAACCGGGGAGCTGTTTTTT. Its translation is CASSRRLTSATGELFF.

In its sample, this clonotype was seen many times. This chain joins TRBV3-1 and TRBJ1-2; unclear D gene. The CDR3 sequence is 14 residues long. Trimming took 1 base from V and 4 from J, leaving 10 bases between them. Germline V gene lookup returns CDR1 LGHDT and CDR2 YNNKEL (reference sequence). CDR3 sequence (DNA): TGTGCCAGCAGCCAAGTTGGGCAGTTCTATGGCTACACCTTC. This sequence encodes CASSQVGQFYGYTF. Together with reference TRBV3-1 and TRBJ1-2, the CDR3 gives the full variable domain: DTAVSQTPKYLVTQMGNDKSIKCEQNLGHDTMYWYKQDSKKFLKIMFSYNNKELIINETVPNRFSPKSPDKAHLNLHINSLELGDSAVYFCASSQVGQFYGYTFGSGTRLTVV.